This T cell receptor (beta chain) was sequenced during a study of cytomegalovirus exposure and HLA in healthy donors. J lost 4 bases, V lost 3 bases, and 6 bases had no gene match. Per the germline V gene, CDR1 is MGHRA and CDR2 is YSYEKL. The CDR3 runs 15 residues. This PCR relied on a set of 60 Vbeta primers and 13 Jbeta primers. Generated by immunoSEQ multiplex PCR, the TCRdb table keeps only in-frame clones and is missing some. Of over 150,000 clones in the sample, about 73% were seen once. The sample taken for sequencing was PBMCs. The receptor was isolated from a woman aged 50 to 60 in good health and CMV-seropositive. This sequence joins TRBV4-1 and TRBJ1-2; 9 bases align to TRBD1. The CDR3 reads CASSQNRGLTYGYTF. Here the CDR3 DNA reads TGCGCCAGCAGCCAGAACAGGGGGCTAACCTATGGCTACACCTTC.